The 25 T cell receptor beta chains below were found in one sample sequenced in a study of T cell repertoires in cytomegalovirus infection. TCRdb processed the reads anew with MiXCR; each CDR3 protein has one entry. The sample lists 60,000 to 75,000 distinct CDR3 sequences, 4% occurring once. The source material was PBMCs. These receptors originate from a human donor in good health (CMV status not recorded). Some clones in this sample may be carry-over from other donors' samples.

This clonotype was observed at least ten times. J is TRBJ2-7 and V is TRBV7-2; D not resolved. The CDR3 runs 13 residues. Trimming took off 3 bases at V and 7 bases at J, with 13 bases between the two ends. Per germline, CDR1 SGHTA and CDR2 FQGNSA. The CDR3 sequence: CASSLTLSGEQYF. In DNA, the CDR3 is TGTGCCAGCAGCTTGACCCTATCGGGTGAGCAGTACTTC.

This clonotype was counted many times. The chain has TRBV7-6 and TRBJ1-4; D is undetermined. CDR3 size: 11 residues. V was pared by 5 bases and J by 7 bases, with 5 bases between. Germline V lookup: CDR1 SGHVS, CDR2 FNYEAQ. CDR3 nucleotides: TGTGCCAGCAGCCGGAGTGAAAAACTGTTTTTT. Amino acids: CASSRSEKLFF.

This clonotype has just a few counts. The CDR3 here is CASSHRGQETQYF. The CDR3 DNA sequence: TGTGCCAGCAGTCACCGGGGTCAAGAGACCCAGTACTTC. J is TRBJ2-5 and V is TRBV27; possible D gene TRBD2, 5 bases. V shed 5 bases and J shed 2 bases, with 9 bases lying between them. Germline assignment: CDR1 MNHEY and CDR2 SMNVEV (reference sequence). The CDR3 totals 13 residues.

The chain employs TRBV7-2 and TRBJ1-1, with D unresolved. The CDR3 runs 15 residues. Trimming stripped 0 bases from V and 6 bases from J, with 14 bases between. Germline V gene lookup returns CDR1 SGHTA and CDR2 FQGNSA. The CDR3 sequence is CASSLAPGSSAEAFF. The CDR3 coding sequence is TGTGCCAGCAGCTTAGCCCCGGGGTCTTCAGCTGAAGCTTTCTTT. The variable domain in full, completed from reference TRBV7-2 and TRBJ1-1, reads GAGVSQSPSNKVTEKGKDVELRCDPISGHTALYWYRQSLGQGLEFLIYFQGNSAPDKSGLPSDRFSAERTGGSVSTLTIQRTQQEDSAVYLCASSLAPGSSAEAFFGQGTRLTVV.

This clonotype was seen repeatedly, ten times or more. The rearrangement joins TRBV12-3 or TRBV12-4 to TRBJ2-7; D might be TRBD1 or TRBD2, each matching 5 bases. This CDR3 is 15 amino acids long. The V end was cut by 5 bases, the J end by 6 bases, with 20 bases between. The CDR3 sequence: CASSERGFRGSEQYF. The CDR3 nucleotides read TGTGCCAGCAGTGAGAGGGGATTCCGGGGTTCCGAGCAGTACTTC.

There are many counts of this clonotype. This CDR3 is CASSPTTSGRGNIQYF. In DNA, the CDR3 is TGTGCCAGCAGTCCAACCACTAGCGGGAGAGGAAACATTCAGTACTTC. This rearrangement joins TRBV28 to TRBJ2-4, with 11 positions matching TRBD2. The CDR3 runs 16 residues. V shed 5 bases, J shed 6 bases, and the junction held 9 bases outside the gene matches. Germline CDR1 is MDHEN and CDR2 is SYDVKM.

The table lists this clonotype with many counts. The chain uses TRBV12-3 or TRBV12-4 and TRBJ1-5; D is possibly TRBD1 (6 bases). This CDR3 contains 15 residues. V lost 6 bases, J lost 7 bases, and 19 bases lay in between. The CDR3: CASSSDSRDNQPQHF. The CDR3 nucleotides read TGTGCCAGCAGCTCGGACTCCAGGGACAACCAGCCCCAGCATTTT.

The CDR3 protein is CASRNPGQRAYEQYF. The DNA of the CDR3 is TGTGCCAGCAGAAACCCGGGACAGCGAGCCTACGAGCAGTACTTC. The V and J genes are TRBV6-2 or TRBV6-3 and TRBJ2-7; 7 bases align to TRBD1. Germline CDR1 MNHEY, CDR2 SVGEGT. V was pared by 6 bases and J by 2 bases, with 10 bases of the junction left unmatched. The CDR3 spans 15 residues.

This clonotype occurred many times. The chain employs TRBV4-2 and TRBJ2-1; 7 bases map to TRBD2. The V gene's germline CDR1 is LGHNA and CDR2 YNFKEQ. V lost 6 bases and J lost 5; bases outside the gene matches: 10. This CDR3 contains 15 residues. CDR3 in DNA: TGTGCCAGCAGTCTAGCGGTCCCCAATCACAATGAGCAGTTCTTC. This translates into CASSLAVPNHNEQFF.

Judged by abundance, this clonotype is medium-sized (0.01 to 0.1%). The chain recombines TRBV7-2 with TRBJ2-1; D gene uncertain. The CDR3 spans 11 residues. V was trimmed by 2 bases and J by 8 bases, leaving 4 bases between them. CDR1 is SGHTA, CDR2 FQGNSA, per germline. The CDR3 protein is CASSLWHEQFF. CDR3 coding DNA: TGTGCCAGCAGCTTATGGCATGAGCAGTTCTTC.

This clonotype was picked up many times. The gene calls are TRBV7-2 and TRBJ1-5; D perhaps matches TRBD1 (6 bases). Trimming stripped 5 bases from V and 3 bases from J, with 14 bases between. This CDR3 comprises 15 residues. Germline CDR1 SGHTA, CDR2 FQGNSA. In DNA form, the CDR3 reads TGTGCCAGCAGCGCCTCCGCAGGGGTCAATCAGCCCCAGCATTTT. It yields the protein CASSASAGVNQPQHF.

This clonotype appeared many times. The rearrangement joins TRBV19 to TRBJ1-2; D is ambiguous. The CDR3 is made up of 13 amino acids. Germline CDR1 and CDR2: LNHDA and SQIVND (reference sequence). Trimming removed 1 base at V and 6 bases at J, with 9 bases between. The CDR3 protein is CASSIGPGDGYTF. The DNA of the CDR3 is TGTGCCAGTAGTATAGGGCCAGGCGATGGCTACACCTTC.

This clonotype was counted many times. This chain joins TRBV20-1 and TRBJ2-5, with unresolved D. Germline V gives CDR1 DFQATT, CDR2 SNEGSKA (reference sequence). V was pared by 5 bases and J by 5 bases, with 18 bases between. The CDR3 sequence is 14 residues long. The CDR3 sequence is CSASKPPLSETQYF. In DNA, the CDR3 is TGCAGTGCTTCCAAGCCGCCGTTGTCCGAGACCCAGTACTTC.

This clonotype was observed many times. The chain uses TRBV7-2 and TRBJ2-7; tentative D call: TRBD2 (6 bases). CDR3 length equals 15 residues. CDR1 is SGHTA, CDR2 FQGNSA, per germline. V lost 2 bases to trimming and J lost 4 bases, with 15 bases between them. In DNA, the CDR3 is TGTGCCAGCAGCTTACTAGCGCCCGAGTGGTACGAGCAGTACTTC. Amino acids: CASSLLAPEWYEQYF.

The chain recombines TRBV11-2 with TRBJ2-3; no clear D gene. The CDR3 is 15 amino acids. V lost 5 bases, J lost 0 bases, and 12 bases lay in between. Germline V gene sequence: CDR1 SGHAT, CDR2 FQNNGV. The CDR3 protein is CASSPAWASTDTQYF. The CDR3 DNA reads TGTGCCAGCAGCCCGGCCTGGGCGAGCACAGATACGCAGTATTTT.

This clonotype occurred many times. This chain connects TRBV7-6 to TRBJ1-1; D unresolved. Trimming took 6 bases from V and 0 from J, leaving 8 bases between them. Germline lookup yields CDR1 SGHVS and CDR2 FNYEAQ. CDR3 size: 13 residues. CDR3 amino acids: CASRAQMNTEAFF. CDR3 DNA sequence: TGTGCCAGCAGGGCCCAGATGAACACTGAAGCTTTCTTT.

This clonotype was counted at least ten times. The junction departs from the called germline gene at one end, perhaps through a read error. The V call is TRBV7-2, the J call TRBJ1-1; tentatively, D is TRBD1 (5 bases). The CDR3 runs 13 residues. Germline values: CDR1 SGHTA, CDR2 FQGNSA. The CDR3 loop reads CASLTARVDEAFF. Written as DNA, the CDR3 is TGCGCCAGCCTGACAGCGAGGGTTGATGAAGCTTTCTTT.

This clonotype was counted many times. CDR3 bases: TGTGCCAGCAGCCCCAAGGGGGGAACTAATGAAAAACTGTTTTTT. Its protein is CASSPKGGTNEKLFF. The chain couples TRBV7-2 to TRBJ1-4, with D possibly TRBD1 on 6 matching bases. CDR1 is SGHTA, CDR2 FQGNSA, per germline. The V gene lost 5 bases and the J gene lost 1 base, with 11 bases spanning the gap. This CDR3 comprises 15 residues.

The sample holds many counts of this clonotype. V is TRBV7-8 and J is TRBJ2-7; TRBD2 matches 10 bases. V lost 10 bases, J lost 3 bases, and 12 bases stayed unmatched. Germline V lookup: CDR1 SGHVS, CDR2 FQNEAQ. The CDR3 runs 15 residues. The DNA for the CDR3 is TGTGCCACCGCGAGCGGGAGGGCCGGCCTCTACGAGCAGTACTTC. It codes for CATASGRAGLYEQYF.

This clonotype was observed at least ten times. V gene TRBV28 combines with J gene TRBJ2-2, with a weak D call TRBD2 (6 bases). In germline, CDR1 is MDHEN, CDR2 SYDVKM. This CDR3 has 15 amino acids. Trimming took 3 bases from V and 4 from J, leaving 12 bases between them. The CDR3 bases are TGTGCCAGCAGTTTTAGCGTCGGGGGCACCGGGGAGCTGTTTTTT. Translating gives CASSFSVGGTGELFF.

This clonotype showed up many times. The genes are TRBV7-2 and TRBJ2-1, with D perhaps TRBD1 or TRBD2 (5 bases each). V was clipped by 3 bases and J by 1 base, with 10 bases between them. The germline V gene encodes CDR1 SGHTA and CDR2 FQGNSA. CDR3 length: 15 residues. The CDR3 region is CASSLIGTSYNEQFF. The CDR3 bases are TGTGCCAGCAGCTTGATCGGGACGTCCTACAATGAGCAGTTCTTC.

The sample holds many counts of this clonotype. The chain carries TRBV28 and TRBJ1-2; unclear D gene. In germline, CDR1 is MDHEN, CDR2 SYDVKM. The CDR3 is 15 amino acids. V was clipped by 6 bases and J by 5 bases, with 19 bases between them. CDR3 amino acids: CASRGGARVGYGYTF. CDR3 in DNA: TGTGCCAGCAGGGGTGGAGCCCGGGTAGGGTATGGCTACACCTTC.

This clonotype has at least ten counts. This sequence joins TRBV7-2 and TRBJ2-7; 7 bases map to TRBD2. The CDR3 covers 13 residues. The germline CDR1 and CDR2 sequences are SGHTA and FQGNSA. V trimming: 8 bases; J trimming: 4 bases; junction bases outside the gene matches: 8. The CDR3 DNA follows: TGTGCCAGCGCAGCTAGCGGACCATACGAGCAGTACTTC. Its translation: CASAASGPYEQYF.

This clonotype was recorded many times. CDR3 bases: TGTGCCAGCAGCTGCTCCGGAGAACAGCCCCAGCATTTT. Its protein is CASSCSGEQPQHF. The chain carries TRBV7-3 and TRBJ1-5, with no clear D. From germline, CDR1 is SGHTA and CDR2 FQGTGA. V was clipped by 4 bases and J by 7 bases, with 11 bases between them. This CDR3 contains 13 residues.

Many counts were recorded for this clonotype. The rearrangement joins TRBV7-2 to TRBJ1-2; D not resolved. CDR1 is SGHTA and CDR2 is FQGNSA in the germline V gene. CDR3 length equals 14 residues. Trimming took 3 bases from V and 4 from J, leaving 12 bases between them. The CDR3 region is CASSLSRILYGYTF. Written as DNA, the CDR3 is TGTGCCAGCAGCTTGTCCAGGATCCTCTATGGCTACACCTTC.